These 11 T cell receptor beta chains share one sample of origin, sequenced in a study of radiotherapy plus CTLA-4 blockade in lung cancer. The method was immunoSEQ multiplex PCR; TCRdb's version includes in-frame clones alone and lacks a portion of them. The sample lists about 40,000 clones; just under 80% were seen once. The starting material was peripheral blood, obtained from a patient treated with radiotherapy plus ipilimumab. Every receptor here comes from a human donor with non-small cell lung cancer that progressed on radiotherapy plus ipilimumab.

A remark on this clone: Sequence at one end of the junction differs from germline and may be a read error. V gene TRBV7-7 combines with J gene TRBJ2-2; 7 bases are a match to TRBD1. This CDR3 region has 13 residues. Germline-derived CDR1 and CDR2 are SSHAT and FNYEAQ (reference sequence). The CDR3 sequence is CASSLTGTGELFF. In DNA form, the CDR3 reads TGTGCTAGCAGCCTGACAGGGACCGGGGAGCTGTTTTTT.

This rearrangement joins TRBV6-6 to TRBJ2-6; D not certain. Germline CDR1 reads MNHNY; CDR2 reads SVGAGI (reference sequence). Trimming left V 5 bases short and J 0 bases short, with 5 bases between. The CDR3 loop spans 14 amino acids. CDR3 amino acids: CASSPGSGANVLTF. The CDR3 nucleotides read TGTGCCAGCAGTCCCGGCTCTGGGGCCAACGTCCTGACTTTC.

V gene TRBV28 combines with J gene TRBJ2-7; 8 nucleotides match TRBD2. J lost 0 bases, V lost 5 bases, and 12 bases had no gene match. From germline, CDR1 is MDHEN and CDR2 SYDVKM. CDR3 size: 17 residues. CDR3 amino acids: CASSPMRGVRSSYEQYF. CDR3 coding DNA: TGTGCCAGCAGTCCTATGCGGGGGGTTCGTAGCTCCTACGAGCAGTACTTC.

The rearrangement joins TRBV5-1 to TRBJ1-1; no reliable D call. V was pared by 4 bases and J by 1 base, with 14 bases between. Germline CDR1 SGHRS, CDR2 YFSETQ. The CDR3 covers 15 residues. This chain's CDR3 is CASSPNGNGNTEAFF. The CDR3 DNA sequence: TGCGCCAGCAGCCCGAACGGGAATGGGAACACTGAAGCTTTCTTT.

The J gene is TRBJ2-4, the V gene TRBV7-9; 9 bases match TRBD1. The trim removed 5 bases at V and 7 bases at J, leaving 6 bases unmatched. The CDR3 runs 14 residues. CDR1 SEHNR and CDR2 FQNEAQ come from the germline V gene (reference sequence). The CDR3 coding sequence is TGTGCCAGCAGCCTAACTGGACAGGGGAACATTCAGTACTTC. Protein: CASSLTGQGNIQYF.

The J gene is TRBJ1-1, the V gene TRBV5-1, with D uncertain. The CDR3 runs 13 residues. Germline CDR1 is SGHRS and CDR2 is YFSETQ. Between the trimmed V and J ends, which lost 4 bases and 2 bases, there was a span of 9 bases. CDR3 coding DNA: TGCGCCAGCAGCAATGCGCCAAACACTGAAGCTTTCTTT. Protein sequence: CASSNAPNTEAFF.

The chain recombines TRBV11-1 with TRBJ1-1; TRBD1 might be the D (5 bases). CDR1 is SGHAT and CDR2 is FQDESV in the germline V gene (reference sequence). The CDR3 spans 14 residues. Trimming left V 2 bases short and J 0 bases short, with 7 bases between. This CDR3 is CASSLPGMNTEAFF. CDR3 DNA sequence: TGTGCCAGCAGCTTACCAGGGATGAACACTGAAGCTTTCTTT.

The chain couples TRBV5-1 to TRBJ1-2, with unresolved D. Per the germline V gene, CDR1 is SGHRS and CDR2 is YFSETQ. The CDR3 totals 12 residues. Trimming pared 6 bases from V and 4 bases from J, leaving 10 bases between. CDR3 amino acids: CASNEGFYGYTF. For the CDR3, the DNA is TGCGCCAGCAATGAGGGATTCTATGGCTACACCTTC. The full variable domain, rest sourced from reference TRBV5-1 and TRBJ1-2, is KAGVTQTPRYLIKTRGQQVTLSCSPISGHRSVSWYQQTPGQGLQFLFEYFSETQRNKGNFPGRFSGRQFSNSRSEMNVSTLELGDSALYLCASNEGFYGYTFGSGTRLTVV.

In its sample, this clone was seen once. The V and J genes are TRBV19 and TRBJ2-3; 7 bases map to TRBD1. CDR1 and CDR2 (germline): LNHDA, SQIVND (reference sequence). V was pared by 9 bases and J by 1 base, with 7 bases of the junction left unmatched. The CDR3 sequence is 14 residues long. CDR3 DNA: TGTGCCAGCAGGGACAGATCGGGCACAGATACGCAGTATTTT. This sequence encodes CASRDRSGTDTQYF. Using reference TRBV19 and TRBJ2-3 for the parts outside the CDR3, the full variable domain is DGGITQSPKYLFRKEGQNVTLSCEQNLNHDAMYWYRQDPGQGLRLIYYSQIVNDFQKGDIAEGYSVSREKKESFPLTVTSAQKNPTAFYLCASRDRSGTDTQYFGPGTRLTVL.

The gene calls are TRBV6-1 and TRBJ1-5; D unclear. Germline V gives CDR1 MNHNS, CDR2 SASEGT. Trimming took 7 bases from V and 2 from J, leaving 12 bases between them. This CDR3 has 14 residues. The CDR3 reads CASTPLGGNQPQHF. In DNA, the CDR3 is TGTGCCAGCACCCCACTTGGTGGCAATCAGCCCCAGCATTTT.

The chain is built from TRBV10-3 and TRBJ1-2, with D unresolved. CDR1 and CDR2 from the germline V gene are ENHRY and SYGVKD. Trimming pared 10 bases from V and 6 bases from J, leaving 15 bases between. The CDR3 sequence is 12 residues long. Here the CDR3 reads CATQVGVDGYTF. CDR3 nucleotides: TGTGCCACCCAGGTCGGGGTGGATGGCTACACCTTC.